The entry below describes one TCR beta chain. Its antigen is not identified. This entry comes from a study of T-cell memory formation after mild COVID-19. Across the whole study: Clusters were largely donor specific.

The V end lost 7 bases, the J end lost 2 bases, and 8 bases lay between the germline ends. The V gene's germline CDR1 is LNHDA and CDR2 SQIVND (reference sequence). The CDR3 totals 12 residues. Study-wide points: Clones that got smaller from day 15 to 85 had even CD4/CD8, while clones growing later tipped toward CD4+.

The authors produced TCR alpha and TCR beta cDNA libraries with sample barcodes and UMIs by 5'RACE using constant-segment primers. TCRdb re-derived calls from the 5' RACE reads in MiXCR, one entry per CDR3 protein. Among hundreds of thousands of distinct CDR3 sequences listed, about 20% were seen once. The TCR sequence derives from an adult woman who had mild COVID-19 (a few samples of this study predate the infection). Cell type and time point are not known. The specimen was PBMCs or a T cell subset sorted from them (not recorded which). The rearrangement links TRBV19 to TRBJ1-2; perhaps TRBD1 as D (5 bases). The DNA of the CDR3 is TGTGCCAGTATGACAGAAAACTATGGCTACACCTTC. It codes for CASMTENYGYTF.